The rows below give T cell receptor beta chains drawn from one sample of a study of blood T cell repertoires in COVID-19. Assay: immunoSEQ multiplex PCR; the TCRdb copy retains only in-frame clones and omits some. This table holds a few hundred thousand clones, around 85% found once. Sequenced input: peripheral blood. Every receptor here comes from a human donor in a cohort sampled during active COVID-19. CDR3s include the opening cysteine and the closing phenylalanine or tryptophan. D genes are given only for firm matches. A row's size may be missing; if present it is once, few, many or a size class.

TRBV5-1	.	.	TRBJ2-2	TGCGCCAGCAGCTTGAGGCAGGGGAACACCGGGGAGCTGTTTTTT	CASSLRQGNTGELFF
TRBV11-2	.	.	TRBJ1-1	TGTGCCAGCAGCTTAGATAACCGTCGCGGGGGGGTTAGGACTGAAGCTTTCTTT	CASSLDNRRGGVRTEAFF
TRBV7-8	few	.	TRBJ2-7	TGTGCCAGCACCACTTACAGGGTCCCATACGAGCAGTACTTC	CASTTYRVPYEQYF
TRBV9	.	TRBD1	TRBJ2-7	TGTGCCAGCAGCGTAGGGCAGGGGGCTCTGTACGAGCAGTACTTC	CASSVGQGALYEQYF
TRBV3-1/TRBV3-2	once	TRBD1	TRBJ1-2	TGTGCCAGCAGCCAATGGGACAGGGGTAACTATGGCTACACCTTC	CASSQWDRGNYGYTF
TRBV7-8	.	.	TRBJ2-7	TGTGCCAGCAGCCGAACAGAGAAGTACGAGCAGTACTTC	CASSRTEKYEQYF
TRBV2	.	.	TRBJ2-2	TGTGCCAGCAGTGCCCCAGGGTGGGGCACCGGGGAGCTGTTTTTT	CASSAPGWGTGELFF
TRBV5-1	.	TRBD1	TRBJ1-1	TGCGCCAGCAGCTTGGCCAAGGGGGCTGGGACTGAAGCTTTCTTT	CASSLAKGAGTEAFF
TRBV12-2	once	.	TRBJ1-2	TGTGCAAGTCGCTTAGTATCCATTGGGGGCGACTATGGCTACACCTTC	CASRLVSIGGDYGYTF
TRBV18	.	.	TRBJ2-5	TGTGCCAGCTCACCATTAGTCCAAGAGACCCAGTACTTC	CASSPLVQETQYF
TRBV12-3/TRBV12-4	many	TRBD1	TRBJ1-1	TGTGCCAGCAGTAGACAGGGATTCACTGAAGCTTTCTTT	CASSRQGFTEAFF
TRBV6-5	.	.	TRBJ2-7	TGTGCCAGCAGACATCAGACAGCTTTAGACTACGAGCAGTACTTC	CASRHQTALDYEQYF
TRBV19	.	TRBD1	TRBJ2-6	TGTGCCAGTAGGGGACAGGGAGGCTTCTCTGGGGCCAACGTCCTGACTTTC	CASRGQGGFSGANVLTF
TRBV28	once	.	TRBJ1-2	TGTGCCAGCAGGGCCGTCGACAGACCTTATGGCTACACCTTC	CASRAVDRPYGYTF
TRBV7-9	.	.	TRBJ2-3	TGTGCCAGCAGCTTAGCGGTGGGGGCTAGCACAGATACGCAGTATTTT	CASSLAVGASTDTQYF
TRBV7-8	.	TRBD1	TRBJ2-5	TGTGCCAGCAGCCCAACAGCAGGGGGTGGGGAGACCCAGTACTTC	CASSPTAGGGETQYF
TRBV12-5	.	.	TRBJ2-1	TGTGCTAGTGGTTTTGTCCAGGGGAATGAGCAGTTCTTC	CASGFVQGNEQFF
TRBV14	.	.	TRBJ2-1	TGTGCCAGCAGCCTAGGGGGGGATGAGCAGTTCTTC	CASSLGGDEQFF
TRBV6-1	.	.	TRBJ1-6	TGTGCCAGCAGTGAAAGGGGAGGTTCACCCCTCCACTTT	CASSERGGSPLHF
TRBV2	.	.	TRBJ1-4	TGTGCCAGCAGGGCGTCGGGGGGTTGGGGTAATGAAAAACTGTTTTTT	CASRASGGWGNEKLFF
TRBV30	few	.	TRBJ1-1	TGTGCCTGGACTCTGAACACTGAAGCTTTCTTT	CAWTLNTEAFF
TRBV5-1	.	TRBD1	TRBJ2-5	TGCGCCAGCAGGAGGACAGGAGAGACCCAGTACTTC	CASRRTGETQYF
TRBV2	few	.	TRBJ1-2	TGTGCCAGCAGTGAATTTTGGAGTTCTGGCTACACCTTC	CASSEFWSSGYTF
TRBV9	.	TRBD2	TRBJ2-5	TGTGCCAGCAGCGTTAGCAGCGGGGGAGCCCAAGAGACCCAGTACTTC	CASSVSSGGAQETQYF
TRBV7-9	.	.	TRBJ1-3	TGTGCCAGTATGATGACAACCAGGCCTGGAAACACCATATATTTT	CASMMTTRPGNTIYF
TRBV27	.	.	TRBJ2-7	TGTGCCAGCAGTCCGGGACTCACCCCTATCTACGAGCAGTACTTC	CASSPGLTPIYEQYF
TRBV11-2	.	.	TRBJ2-3	TGTGCCACCCTGCAGGGTCGGACAGATACGCAGTATTTT	CATLQGRTDTQYF
TRBV7-9	.	.	TRBJ1-6	TGTGCCAGCAGCTTAGGTGACAGATTATGGGGTAATTCACCCCTCCACTTT	CASSLGDRLWGNSPLHF
TRBV13	.	TRBD1	TRBJ1-2	TGTGCCAGCAGCTCGGCCCCCGGGACAGAAAACTATGGCTACACCTTC	CASSSAPGTENYGYTF
TRBV12-5	.	TRBD2	TRBJ2-7	TGTGCTAGTGGTTTGGTGGGTAGCGGGGAGTGGAGTCGCGAGCAGTACTTC	CASGLVGSGEWSREQYF
TRBV7-2	.	.	TRBJ1-2	TGTGCCAGCAGCTTGGGGCTGCGCTATGGCTACACCTTC	CASSLGLRYGYTF
TRBV10-2	few	TRBD1	TRBJ1-5	TGCGCCAGCAGTGAGACAGAACAGGGGGTTGAGCCCCAGCATTTT	CASSETEQGVEPQHF
TRBV5-4	.	TRBD1	TRBJ1-2	TGTGCCAGCAGCCGACAGGGCTTACCTTATGGCTACACCTTC	CASSRQGLPYGYTF
TRBV2	.	.	TRBJ2-3	TGTGCCAGCCGTCGACTGGAGGGGTACACAGATACGCAGTATTTT	CASRRLEGYTDTQYF
TRBV7-8	few	TRBD1	TRBJ1-1	TGTGCCAGCAGCTTAGCCAGGACAGGGGAGAAGAACACTGAAGCTTTCTTT	CASSLARTGEKNTEAFF
TRBV10-1	.	TRBD2	TRBJ2-1	TGCGCCAGCAGTGGACGCTTCCCGGGACTAGCTGGCAATGAGCAGTTCTTC	CASSGRFPGLAGNEQFF
TRBV7-3	.	.	TRBJ1-1	TGTGCCAGCAGCTTATACAGGGCGAACACTGAAGCTTTCTTT	CASSLYRANTEAFF
TRBV30	.	TRBD1	TRBJ1-1	TGTGCCTGGAGTGTACTAGGGACAGGGTATAAAGCTTTCTTT	CAWSVLGTGYKAFF
TRBV9	.	.	TRBJ2-3	TGTGCCAGCAGCGTTCGTGCGGGCGACACAGATACGCAGTATTTT	CASSVRAGDTDTQYF
TRBV3-1/TRBV3-2	.	TRBD1	TRBJ1-4	TGTGCCAGCAGCTCCGGGACAGTTAATGAAAAACTGTTTTTT	CASSSGTVNEKLFF
TRBV5-1	.	TRBD1	TRBJ1-6	TGCGCCAGCAGCCTGGGGGACAGGGTTTCACCCCTCCACTTT	CASSLGDRVSPLHF
TRBV4-1	.	.	TRBJ1-4	TGCGCCAGCAGCCTACAGGGATCTAATGAAAAACTGTTTTTT	CASSLQGSNEKLFF
TRBV3-1/TRBV3-2	.	TRBD2	TRBJ2-2	TGTGCCAGCAGCCAAGGGGGCGGGGGGGAGAACACCGGGGAGCTGTTTTTT	CASSQGGGGENTGELFF
TRBV12-3/TRBV12-4	.	.	TRBJ1-2	TGTGCCAGCAGTCCATCAAACTATGGCTACACCTTC	CASSPSNYGYTF
TRBV4-1	.	TRBD2	TRBJ2-6	TGCGCCAGCAGCCACCCACTCGGACTAGCGGGCTTGGCGGGGGCCAACGTCCTGACTTTC	CASSHPLGLAGLAGANVLTF
TRBV6-1	.	.	TRBJ1-1	TGTGCCAGCAGTGAAAGAGGGGGAAGTGGTGAAGCTTTCTTT	CASSERGGSGEAFF
TRBV21-1	.	.	TRBJ2-1	TGTGCCAGCAGCAAATTGCGACCACATGGAGGGACCAATGAGCAGTTCTTC	CASSKLRPHGGTNEQFF
TRBV19	.	.	TRBJ1-5	TGTGCCAGTAGGGACCGGGACACCCAGCCCCAGCATTTT	CASRDRDTQPQHF
TRBV7-3	.	TRBD2	TRBJ2-5	TGTGCCAGCAGCTTATTCGGGAGGGATCAAGAGACCCAGTACTTC	CASSLFGRDQETQYF
TRBV30	.	.	TRBJ1-1	TGTGCCTGGAGTAATACTATGAACACTGAAGCTTTCTTT	CAWSNTMNTEAFF
TRBV6-2/TRBV6-3	.	.	TRBJ2-7	TGTGCCAGCAGTTACTCGGGGAAGGGACACTACGAGCAGTACTTC	CASSYSGKGHYEQYF
TRBV11-2	.	.	TRBJ1-1	TGTGCCAGCAGCTCCATAGGGACTTCACTGGAAGCTTTCTTT	CASSSIGTSLEAFF
TRBV3-1/TRBV3-2	.	.	TRBJ2-4	TGTGCCAGCAGCCAAGATGGGCTGATAGCCAAAAACATTCAGTACTTC	CASSQDGLIAKNIQYF
TRBV20-1	.	TRBD1	TRBJ1-2	TGCAGTGCTAGTGGGCGACAGGGTTGGGGTGGCTACACCTTC	CSASGRQGWGGYTF
TRBV19	.	TRBD2	TRBJ2-1	TGTGCCAGTAGGAGGACTAGCTTCTACAATGAGCAGTTCTTC	CASRRTSFYNEQFF
TRBV19	.	.	TRBJ1-1	TGTGCCAGTAGTCCCGCAGGTAGTCGGTCTTACACTGAAGCTTTCTTT	CASSPAGSRSYTEAFF
TRBV6-1	.	.	TRBJ1-4	TGTGCCAGCAGTCCCGGGGTCCAACTGTTTTTT	CASSPGVQLFF
TRBV5-1	.	TRBD1	TRBJ1-1	TGCGCCAGCAACTTCAACCCCGGGACAGGGAATGCTGAAGCTTTCTTT	CASNFNPGTGNAEAFF
TRBV6-5	once	.	TRBJ1-3	TGTGCCAGCAGTTATCGAGAAACTGGAAACACCATATATTTT	CASSYRETGNTIYF
TRBV12-5	.	.	TRBJ2-3	TGTGCTAGTGGTTTGCCAGGATCTAAGACGGATACGCAGTATTTT	CASGLPGSKTDTQYF